These 5 T cell receptor beta chains share one sample of origin, sequenced in a study of cytomegalovirus exposure and HLA in healthy donors. PCR employed 60 Vbeta and 13 Jbeta primers. Assay: immunoSEQ multiplex PCR; the TCRdb copy retains only in-frame clones and omits some. The sample holds around 150,000 clones, roughly 73% seen once. Sequencing input: PBMCs. The receptors originated from a male donor in good health and CMV-seronegative.

This clone was seen a few times. The rearrangement joins TRBV29-1 to TRBJ2-7, with 10 bases aligning to TRBD1. V shed 7 bases and J 6 bases; nucleotides not matched to a gene: 9. CDR1 is SQVTM, CDR2 ANQGSEA, per germline. The CDR3 loop spans 13 amino acids. The chain's CDR3 is CSGGWTGGGEQYF. DNA for the CDR3: TGCAGCGGAGGGTGGACAGGGGGTGGCGAGCAGTACTTC.

V and J are TRBV5-1 and TRBJ1-2; D not resolved. The germline gives CDR1 SGHRS, CDR2 YFSETQ. The CDR3 runs 13 residues. The ends were cut back, 0 bases at V and 1 base at J, with 4 bases in the middle. CDR3 sequence (DNA): TGCGCCAGCAGCTTGGGAGATAACTATGGCTACACCTTC. It translates to CASSLGDNYGYTF.

V and J are TRBV7-9 and TRBJ1-4; possible D gene TRBD1, 5 bases. Germline V gene lookup returns CDR1 SEHNR and CDR2 FQNEAQ (reference sequence). The V and J ends lost 5 bases and 3 bases respectively, with 13 bases between them. The CDR3 is 15 amino acids. The CDR3 DNA reads TGTGCCAGCAGCCAGCCCGGGGGATCTAATGAAAAACTGTTTTTT. This gives the protein CASSQPGGSNEKLFF.

The chain recombines TRBV7-2 with TRBJ2-5; 7 nucleotides align to TRBD1. J was trimmed by 5 bases and V by 0 bases; bases with no gene match: 3. This CDR3 comprises 14 residues. Germline-derived CDR1 and CDR2 are SGHTA and FQGNSA. As DNA, the CDR3 is TGTGCCAGCAGCTTAGCGGGACAGAAGGAGACCCAGTACTTC. Translated: CASSLAGQKETQYF.

The V call is TRBV9, the J call TRBJ2-1; TRBD2 matches 8 bases. This CDR3 spans 15 amino acids. V shed 1 base and J 5 bases; nucleotides not matched to a gene: 5. CDR1 is SGDLS, CDR2 YYNGEE, per germline. The DNA of the CDR3 is TGTGCCAGCAGCGTACGGGGGGGGGTCAACAATGAGCAGTTCTTC. Protein: CASSVRGGVNNEQFF.